A selection of T cell receptor beta chains follows, all from one sample in a study of cytomegalovirus exposure and HLA in healthy donors. Libraries were prepared by immunoSEQ multiplex PCR; TCRdb keeps only in-frame clonotypes and omits some of them. The sample contains about 250,000 clones, 70% to 90% of which appear only once. The sample comprised PBMCs. The receptors stem from a girl aged 2-10 years in good health and CMV-seronegative. Each CDR3 is given with its conserved first and last residue. Fields, in order: V gene, J gene, CDR3 length, clone size, D gene, CDR3 protein, CDR3 DNA. A D gene is named only where the DNA matches it firmly. Rows may omit the clone size; those that give it use once, few, many or a size class.

v_gene: TRBV19; j_gene: TRBJ2-7; len: 14; abundance: NA; d_gene: TRBD1; CDR3aa: CASAKTGYSYEQYF; CDR3nt: TGTGCCAGTGCCAAGACAGGGTATTCCTACGAGCAGTACTTC
v_gene: TRBV19; j_gene: TRBJ2-1; len: 15; abundance: NA; d_gene: TRBD2; CDR3aa: CASSMTAGVGGEQFF; CDR3nt: TGTGCCAGTAGTATGACAGCGGGAGTCGGGGGGGAGCAGTTCTTC
v_gene: TRBV19; j_gene: TRBJ1-1; len: 15; abundance: NA; d_gene: TRBD1; CDR3aa: CASRDRGVGNTEAFF; CDR3nt: TGTGCCAGTAGGGACAGGGGAGTAGGGAACACTGAAGCTTTCTTT
v_gene: TRBV30; j_gene: TRBJ1-6; len: 13; abundance: NA; d_gene: NA; CDR3aa: CAWSRQNNSLLHF; CDR3nt: TGTGCCTGGAGTCGACAAAATAATTCACTCCTCCACTTT
v_gene: TRBV19; j_gene: TRBJ1-4; len: 13; abundance: NA; d_gene: TRBD1; CDR3aa: CASKTGELGKLFF; CDR3nt: TGTGCCAGTAAAACAGGGGAACTAGGAAAACTGTTTTTT
v_gene: TRBV5-4; j_gene: TRBJ2-1; len: 17; abundance: once; d_gene: TRBD2; CDR3aa: CASSLGFSGGVYNEQFF; CDR3nt: TGTGCCAGCAGCTTGGGGTTTAGCGGGGGGGTATACAATGAGCAGTTCTTC
v_gene: TRBV13; j_gene: TRBJ1-1; len: 12; abundance: NA; d_gene: NA; CDR3aa: CASSLARLEAFF; CDR3nt: TGTGCCAGCAGCTTGGCCAGACTTGAAGCTTTCTTT
v_gene: TRBV5-1; j_gene: TRBJ2-5; len: 15; abundance: NA; d_gene: NA; CDR3aa: CASSSSGLHGETQYF; CDR3nt: TGCGCCAGCAGCTCGAGCGGGCTCCACGGTGAGACCCAGTACTTC
v_gene: TRBV6-5; j_gene: TRBJ2-7; len: 13; abundance: NA; d_gene: NA; CDR3aa: CASWSVRRYEQYF; CDR3nt: TGTGCCAGCTGGAGTGTCCGTCGCTACGAGCAGTACTTC
v_gene: TRBV29-1; j_gene: TRBJ1-2; len: 12; abundance: once; d_gene: NA; CDR3aa: CSVEGRLVGYTF; CDR3nt: TGCAGCGTTGAGGGCCGCTTGGTAGGCTACACCTTC
v_gene: TRBV27; j_gene: TRBJ2-7; len: 13; abundance: NA; d_gene: NA; CDR3aa: CASSYAVGYEQYF; CDR3nt: TGTGCCAGCAGTTACGCGGTTGGCTACGAGCAGTACTTC
v_gene: TRBV10-1; j_gene: TRBJ2-1; len: 15; abundance: NA; d_gene: NA; CDR3aa: CASSRDNQPHNEQFF; CDR3nt: TGCGCCAGCAGTCGGGACAACCAACCCCACAATGAGCAGTTCTTC
v_gene: TRBV9; j_gene: TRBJ1-1; len: 15; abundance: once; d_gene: TRBD1; CDR3aa: CASSVDRGGDTEAFF; CDR3nt: TGTGCCAGCAGCGTCGACAGGGGAGGGGACACTGAAGCTTTCTTT
v_gene: TRBV6-5; j_gene: TRBJ2-5; len: 16; abundance: NA; d_gene: NA; CDR3aa: CASSYFRGAEQETQYF; CDR3nt: TGTGCCAGCAGTTACTTCAGGGGCGCAGAGCAAGAGACCCAGTACTTC
v_gene: TRBV6-1; j_gene: TRBJ2-5; len: 13; abundance: NA; d_gene: NA; CDR3aa: CASSPLNGETQYF; CDR3nt: TGTGCCAGCAGTCCATTAAACGGAGAGACCCAGTACTTC
v_gene: TRBV7-9; j_gene: TRBJ1-1; len: 16; abundance: once; d_gene: TRBD1; CDR3aa: CASSRQGSLMNTEAFF; CDR3nt: TGTGCCAGCAGCAGACAGGGGTCGTTAATGAACACTGAAGCTTTCTTT
v_gene: TRBV7-3; j_gene: TRBJ2-2; len: 16; abundance: NA; d_gene: TRBD1; CDR3aa: CASSLRSGTEPGELFF; CDR3nt: TGTGCCAGCAGCTTAAGGTCCGGGACAGAGCCCGGGGAGCTGTTTTTT
v_gene: TRBV7-9; j_gene: TRBJ2-3; len: 17; abundance: NA; d_gene: TRBD2; CDR3aa: CASSPYRGGASTDTQYF; CDR3nt: TGTGCCAGCAGCCCCTACCGCGGGGGGGCGAGCACAGATACGCAGTATTTT
v_gene: TRBV6-1; j_gene: TRBJ2-5; len: 15; abundance: NA; d_gene: TRBD2; CDR3aa: CASSDGPSGRETQYF; CDR3nt: TGTGCCAGCAGTGACGGGCCTAGCGGGCGGGAGACCCAGTACTTC
v_gene: TRBV10-2; j_gene: TRBJ1-1; len: 15; abundance: NA; d_gene: NA; CDR3aa: CASWLRRQRNTEAFF; CDR3nt: TGCGCCAGCTGGTTGAGGCGTCAGAGGAACACTGAAGCTTTCTTT
v_gene: TRBV13; j_gene: TRBJ2-5; len: 16; abundance: NA; d_gene: TRBD2; CDR3aa: CASSLGGGSLQETQYF; CDR3nt: TGTGCCAGCAGCTTAGGGGGCGGGAGTCTCCAAGAGACCCAGTACTTC
v_gene: TRBV4-2; j_gene: TRBJ2-7; len: 16; abundance: NA; d_gene: TRBD2; CDR3aa: CASSQAPLAGGYEQYF; CDR3nt: TGTGCCAGCAGCCAAGCCCCGCTAGCGGGGGGGTACGAGCAGTACTTT
v_gene: TRBV5-4; j_gene: TRBJ2-6; len: 19; abundance: NA; d_gene: TRBD1; CDR3aa: CASSLGLGTGYSGANVLTF; CDR3nt: TGTGCCAGCAGCTTGGGCCTCGGGACAGGCTACTCTGGGGCCAACGTCCTGACTTTC
v_gene: TRBV18; j_gene: TRBJ2-1; len: 16; abundance: NA; d_gene: NA; CDR3aa: CASSLVAATGRGEQFF; CDR3nt: TGTGCCAGCTCCCTTGTCGCGGCGACAGGTAGAGGCGAGCAGTTCTTC
v_gene: TRBV6-1; j_gene: TRBJ2-7; len: 14; abundance: NA; d_gene: TRBD1; CDR3aa: CATQTRDSYYEQYF; CDR3nt: TGTGCCACCCAGACTCGGGACAGCTACTACGAGCAGTACTTC
v_gene: TRBV4-1; j_gene: TRBJ1-4; len: 16; abundance: NA; d_gene: TRBD1; CDR3aa: CASSQVHRGRGEKLFF; CDR3nt: TGCGCCAGCAGCCAAGTGCACAGGGGGCGCGGAGAAAAACTGTTTTTT
v_gene: TRBV7-2; j_gene: TRBJ2-7; len: 14; abundance: NA; d_gene: NA; CDR3aa: CASSLYSGDYEQYF; CDR3nt: TGTGCCAGCAGCTTATATTCAGGGGACTACGAGCAGTACTTC
v_gene: TRBV2; j_gene: TRBJ1-1; len: 11; abundance: NA; d_gene: TRBD1; CDR3aa: CASSLRGEAFF; CDR3nt: TGTGCCAGCAGCCTCAGGGGGGAAGCTTTCTTT
v_gene: TRBV27; j_gene: TRBJ1-2; len: 15; abundance: NA; d_gene: NA; CDR3aa: CASTPTPVVNYGYTF; CDR3nt: TGTGCCAGCACACCGACACCGGTTGTCAACTATGGCTACACCTTC
v_gene: TRBV5-4; j_gene: TRBJ2-5; len: 15; abundance: NA; d_gene: TRBD2; CDR3aa: CASSQAAGVGETQYF; CDR3nt: TGTGCCAGCAGCCAAGCGGCGGGAGTGGGGGAGACCCAGTACTTC
v_gene: TRBV15; j_gene: TRBJ2-3; len: 13; abundance: NA; d_gene: TRBD2; CDR3aa: CATSRGGREGQYF; CDR3nt: TGTGCCACCAGCAGAGGGGGGCGGGAGGGCCAATATTTT
v_gene: TRBV7-9; j_gene: TRBJ2-2; len: 13; abundance: NA; d_gene: NA; CDR3aa: CASSPTGPGELFF; CDR3nt: TGTGCCAGCAGCCCTACAGGGCCCGGGGAGCTGTTTTTT
v_gene: TRBV7-9; j_gene: TRBJ2-1; len: 18; abundance: NA; d_gene: TRBD2; CDR3aa: CASRPPWGEASGYNEQFF; CDR3nt: TGTGCCAGCAGACCACCCTGGGGGGAGGCTAGCGGCTACAATGAGCAGTTCTTC
v_gene: TRBV5-4; j_gene: TRBJ1-2; len: 15; abundance: NA; d_gene: NA; CDR3aa: CASGYAQRTVYGYTF; CDR3nt: TGTGCCAGCGGCTACGCCCAGCGGACAGTCTATGGCTACACCTTC
v_gene: TRBV7-9; j_gene: TRBJ1-2; len: 13; abundance: NA; d_gene: NA; CDR3aa: CASSLASGWGYTF; CDR3nt: TGTGCCAGCAGCTTAGCTTCAGGGTGGGGCTACACCTTC
v_gene: TRBV5-1; j_gene: TRBJ2-5; len: 16; abundance: NA; d_gene: TRBD1; CDR3aa: CASSPDRGLTWETQYF; CDR3nt: TGCGCCAGCAGCCCTGACAGGGGGCTGACGTGGGAGACCCAGTACTTC
v_gene: TRBV6-5; j_gene: TRBJ1-1; len: 13; abundance: NA; d_gene: TRBD1; CDR3aa: CASRATGGTEAFF; CDR3nt: TGTGCCAGCAGAGCTACAGGGGGCACTGAAGCTTTCTTT
v_gene: TRBV2; j_gene: TRBJ1-1; len: 14; abundance: NA; d_gene: NA; CDR3aa: CASTQGVSNTEAFF; CDR3nt: TGTGCCAGCACCCAAGGAGTCTCGAACACTGAAGCTTTCTTT
v_gene: TRBV5-4; j_gene: TRBJ1-1; len: 14; abundance: NA; d_gene: NA; CDR3aa: CASSPGGMNTEAFF; CDR3nt: TGTGCCAGCAGCCCGGGAGGCATGAACACTGAAGCTTTCTTT
v_gene: TRBV6-1; j_gene: TRBJ1-2; len: 15; abundance: NA; d_gene: TRBD1; CDR3aa: CASSEAPRQGYGYTF; CDR3nt: TGTGCCAGCAGTGAAGCGCCCAGACAGGGCTATGGCTACACCTTC
v_gene: TRBV27; j_gene: TRBJ2-7; len: 14; abundance: NA; d_gene: NA; CDR3aa: CASSFGRGDYEQYF; CDR3nt: TGTGCCAGCAGTTTTGGCAGGGGCGATTACGAGCAGTACTTC
v_gene: TRBV2; j_gene: TRBJ1-1; len: 12; abundance: NA; d_gene: NA; CDR3aa: CATLIVNTEAFF; CDR3nt: TGTGCCACCTTAATAGTGAACACTGAAGCTTTCTTT
v_gene: TRBV7-2; j_gene: TRBJ1-1; len: 13; abundance: few; d_gene: NA; CDR3aa: CASSLERNTEAFF; CDR3nt: TGTGCCAGCAGCTTAGAGAGGAACACTGAAGCTTTCTTT
v_gene: TRBV25-1; j_gene: TRBJ1-5; len: 17; abundance: NA; d_gene: NA; CDR3aa: CASSSGQRASNNQPQHF; CDR3nt: TGTGCCAGCAGTAGCGGCCAGAGGGCCAGCAATAATCAGCCCCAGCATTTT
v_gene: TRBV4-1; j_gene: TRBJ2-1; len: 17; abundance: NA; d_gene: TRBD2; CDR3aa: CASSQGSGLAVYNEQFF; CDR3nt: TGCGCCAGCAGCCAAGGATCCGGACTAGCGGTTTACAATGAGCAGTTCTTC
v_gene: TRBV6-6; j_gene: TRBJ2-5; len: 14; abundance: once; d_gene: NA; CDR3aa: CASRRGNPQETQYF; CDR3nt: TGTGCCAGCAGGAGAGGGAACCCTCAAGAGACCCAGTACTTC
v_gene: TRBV6-5; j_gene: TRBJ2-3; len: 15; abundance: NA; d_gene: NA; CDR3aa: CASSYQPSGTDTQYF; CDR3nt: TGTGCCAGCAGTTACCAGCCTAGCGGCACAGATACGCAGTATTTT
v_gene: TRBV27; j_gene: TRBJ1-5; len: 14; abundance: few; d_gene: NA; CDR3aa: CASSLFVSNQPQHF; CDR3nt: TGTGCCAGCAGTTTATTCGTAAGCAATCAGCCCCAGCATTTT
v_gene: TRBV30; j_gene: TRBJ2-7; len: 11; abundance: NA; d_gene: TRBD2; CDR3aa: CAWTSGYEQYF; CDR3nt: TGTGCCTGGACTAGCGGGTACGAGCAGTACTTC
v_gene: TRBV4-1; j_gene: TRBJ2-7; len: 17; abundance: NA; d_gene: TRBD2; CDR3aa: CASSHRGLAGVGYEQYF; CDR3nt: TGCGCCAGCAGCCACCGGGGACTAGCGGGAGTCGGCTACGAGCAGTACTTC
v_gene: TRBV5-8; j_gene: TRBJ1-2; len: 14; abundance: once; d_gene: TRBD1; CDR3aa: CASSLADRVRGYTF; CDR3nt: TGTGCCAGCAGCTTGGCCGACAGGGTTAGGGGCTACACCTTC
v_gene: TRBV7-8; j_gene: TRBJ1-2; len: 14; abundance: few; d_gene: NA; CDR3aa: CASSLGLSNYGYTF; CDR3nt: TGTGCCAGCAGCTTAGGACTCAGTAACTATGGCTACACCTTC
v_gene: TRBV19; j_gene: TRBJ1-2; len: 14; abundance: once; d_gene: NA; CDR3aa: CASSKQGSVNGYTF; CDR3nt: TGTGCCAGTAGCAAACAGGGTTCAGTAAATGGCTACACCTTC
v_gene: TRBV27; j_gene: TRBJ2-7; len: 11; abundance: once; d_gene: NA; CDR3aa: CATESGYEQYF; CDR3nt: TGTGCCACCGAATCAGGGTACGAGCAGTACTTC
v_gene: TRBV11-2; j_gene: TRBJ2-7; len: 16; abundance: NA; d_gene: TRBD2; CDR3aa: CASSSNSGTSRYEQYF; CDR3nt: TGTGCCAGCAGCTCAAACTCCGGGACTAGCCGGTACGAGCAGTACTTC
v_gene: TRBV6-1; j_gene: TRBJ1-1; len: 16; abundance: NA; d_gene: TRBD1; CDR3aa: CASSEAWDRVNTEAFF; CDR3nt: TGTGCCAGCAGTGAAGCGTGGGACAGGGTGAACACTGAAGCTTTCTTT